This entry is about one T cell receptor beta chain. This specimen comes from a study of blood T cell repertoires in COVID-19. Study at large: From T cells, B-cell-depleted T cells, or PBMCs came the material, which was cDNA or gDNA.

The germline V gene encodes CDR1 SGHTA and CDR2 FQGTGA. Trimming removed 4 bases from V and 2 bases from J; junction bases left unmatched: 4. The CDR3 runs 15 residues. The repertoire was sequenced with immunoSEQ multiplex PCR; TCRdb's copy has only in-frame clones and lacks some. The table includes some 120,000 clones, roughly 84% detected once. This chain joins TRBV7-3 and TRBJ2-7; 11 nucleotides match TRBD2. The sample taken for sequencing was peripheral blood. The receptor was derived from a woman aged 25 to 39 who had recovered from COVID-19. The CDR3 DNA sequence: TGTGCCAGCAGCTATAGCGGGGGGGCCCCCTACGAGCAGTACTTC. Translated: CASSYSGGAPYEQYF.